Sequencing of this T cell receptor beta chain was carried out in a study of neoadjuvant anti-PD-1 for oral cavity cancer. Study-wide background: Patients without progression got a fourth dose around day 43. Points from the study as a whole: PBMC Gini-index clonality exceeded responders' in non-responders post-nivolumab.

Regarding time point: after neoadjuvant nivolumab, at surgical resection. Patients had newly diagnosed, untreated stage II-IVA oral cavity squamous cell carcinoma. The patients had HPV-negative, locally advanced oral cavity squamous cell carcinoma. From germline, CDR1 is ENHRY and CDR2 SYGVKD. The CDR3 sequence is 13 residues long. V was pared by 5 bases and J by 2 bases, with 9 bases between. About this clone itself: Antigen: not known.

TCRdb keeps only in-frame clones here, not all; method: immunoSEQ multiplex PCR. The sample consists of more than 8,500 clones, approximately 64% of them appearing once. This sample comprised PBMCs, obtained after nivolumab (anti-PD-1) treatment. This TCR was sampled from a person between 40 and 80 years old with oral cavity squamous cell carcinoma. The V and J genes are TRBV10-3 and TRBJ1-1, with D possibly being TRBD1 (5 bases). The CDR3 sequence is CAISSQGNTEAFF. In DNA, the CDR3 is TGTGCCATCAGTTCTCAGGGTAACACTGAAGCTTTCTTT.